Below are 22 T cell receptor beta chains sequenced from a single sample in a study of graft-versus-host responses after intestinal transplantation. Their antigens remain unidentified. Using immunoSEQ multiplex PCR, the repertoire was profiled, and TCRdb retains in-frame clones only, with some absent. The table lists about 90,000 clones, 85% to 95% of them singletons. This specimen was unstimulated CD8+ T cells sorted from spleen or lymph node cells, taken before transplant. These TCRs come from a human donor who was the organ donor for an intestinal transplant.

This rearrangement joins TRBV6-6 to TRBJ1-2, with D possibly TRBD1 on 5 matching bases. Germline V CDR1 and CDR2: MNHNY, SVGAGI (reference sequence). The V gene lost 5 bases and the J gene lost 11 bases, with 21 bases spanning the gap. This CDR3 has 14 residues. CDR3 nucleotides: TGTGCCAGCAGTCCCGCTTTGGGGCTGTTGGGTTACACCTTC. Protein: CASSPALGLLGYTF.

The gene calls are TRBV10-3 and TRBJ1-1; D is uncertain. Trimming cost V 4 bases and J 0 bases, with 9 bases left between them. This CDR3 comprises 14 residues. Germline V CDR1 and CDR2: ENHRY, SYGVKD. The chain's CDR3 is CAISVAGMNTEAFF. CDR3 nucleotides: TGTGCCATCAGTGTCGCCGGGATGAACACTGAAGCTTTCTTT.

The chain joins TRBV7-9 to TRBJ2-1; D gene ambiguous. The CDR3 has 15 amino acids. Germline loops: CDR1 SEHNR, CDR2 FQNEAQ (reference sequence). V was clipped by 5 bases and J by 6 bases, with 17 bases between them. CDR3: CASSAPTPRGNEQFF. CDR3 sequence (DNA): TGTGCCAGCAGCGCCCCTACCCCTCGCGGCAATGAGCAGTTCTTC. Using reference TRBV7-9 and TRBJ2-1 for the parts outside the CDR3, the full variable domain is DTGVSQNPRHKITKRGQNVTFRCDPISEHNRLYWYRQTLGQGPEFLTYFQNEAQLEKSRLLSDRFSAERPKGSFSTLEIQRTEQGDSAMYLCASSAPTPRGNEQFFGPGTRLTVL.

This clone was seen a handful of times. The chain couples TRBV2 to TRBJ2-7; possible D gene TRBD2, 5 bases. The CDR3 spans 14 residues. Germline CDR1 reads SNHLY; CDR2 reads FYNNEI. The V end lost 8 bases, the J end lost 4 bases, and 18 bases lay between the germline ends. The DNA of the CDR3 is TGTGCCAGCCGCCCTCCTACGGAGGAATACGAGCAGTACTTC. Its protein product is CASRPPTEEYEQYF.

This clone was found once. The rearrangement joins TRBV5-6 to TRBJ1-4; a weak D match, TRBD1 (5 bases). The CDR3 totals 13 residues. CDR1 and CDR2 (germline): SGHDT, YYEEEE. V lost 0 bases to trimming and J lost 11 bases, with 11 bases between them. The CDR3 sequence: CASSLAGNRKLFF. CDR3 DNA sequence: TGTGCCAGCAGCTTGGCCGGAAACAGGAAACTGTTTTTT.

The gene calls are TRBV5-5 and TRBJ2-1; tentative D call: TRBD1 (5 bases). The germline V and J ends were trimmed by 0 bases and 4 bases, with 14 bases remaining between them. Germline CDR1 SGHKS, CDR2 YYEKEE (reference sequence). The CDR3 has 16 amino acids. The CDR3 sequence is CASSLAFRVAYNEQFF. In DNA form, the CDR3 reads TGTGCCAGCAGCTTGGCCTTCAGGGTGGCGTACAATGAGCAGTTCTTC.

J is TRBJ2-1 and V is TRBV7-9; TRBD2 aligns across 7 bases. This CDR3 comprises 15 residues. Trimming removed 4 bases from V and 9 bases from J; junction bases left unmatched: 12. Germline CDR1 and CDR2: SEHNR and FQNEAQ (reference sequence). CDR3 nucleotide sequence: TGTGCCAGCAGCTCAGGACTAGGAGCCCCTACTGAGCAGTTCTTC. It encodes CASSSGLGAPTEQFF.

A word on this clone: An end of the junction does not agree with germline; a read error may underlie this. This chain uses TRBV6-1 with TRBJ1-4; D is ambiguous. The CDR3 is made up of 9 amino acids. From germline, CDR1 is MNHNS and CDR2 SASEGT. Written as DNA, the CDR3 is TGCGTCCAGGTTGGAAAACTGTTTTTT. As protein: CVQVGKLFF.

V and J are TRBV6-1 and TRBJ1-5; D unresolved. The germline CDR1 and CDR2 sequences are MNHNS and SASEGT. Trimming left V 6 bases short and J 5 bases short, with 8 bases between. The CDR3 sequence is 12 residues long. CDR3 loop: CASRGGYQPQHF. The CDR3 DNA follows: TGTGCCAGCAGAGGAGGCTATCAGCCCCAGCATTTT.

The CDR3: CASSFRGSGGELFF. DNA for the CDR3: TGTGCCAGCAGCTTTCGGGGGAGTGGCGGGGAGCTGTTTTTT. The chain is built from TRBV5-4 and TRBJ2-2; D may be TRBD2 (6 bases). Trimming cost V 2 bases and J 7 bases, with 12 bases left between them. Germline V gene sequence: CDR1 SGHNT, CDR2 YYREEE (reference sequence). This CDR3 region has 14 residues.

This chain connects TRBV28 to TRBJ1-1, with D tentatively TRBD1 (5 bases). Germline V gene lookup returns CDR1 MDHEN and CDR2 SYDVKM. V gave up 8 bases and J gave up 5 bases, with 12 bases separating them. CDR3 length: 12 amino acids. CDR3 sequence reads: CASCLGGTEAFF. CDR3 nucleotide sequence: TGTGCCAGCTGCCTGGGGGGTACTGAAGCTTTCTTT.

This clone was seen only once. J is TRBJ1-1 and V is TRBV14; 7 nucleotides line up with TRBD1. Trimming cost V 4 bases and J 11 bases; bases outside gene matches: 16. Germline CDR1 SGHDN, CDR2 FVKESK. The CDR3 covers 15 residues. The DNA of the CDR3 is TGTGCCAGCAGCCCCACACAGCTCACAGGGGAGACGGCTTTCTTT. Translated: CASSPTQLTGETAFF.

The chain uses TRBV11-2 and TRBJ2-1, with D maybe TRBD2 (6 bases). The CDR3 loop spans 15 amino acids. Trimming pared 3 bases from V and 4 bases from J, leaving 13 bases between. In germline, CDR1 is SGHAT, CDR2 FQNNGV. The DNA for the CDR3 is TGTGCCAGCAGCTTTCGACTAGGACCATACAATGAGCAGTTCTTC. This gives the protein CASSFRLGPYNEQFF.

The V gene is TRBV7-6, the J gene TRBJ2-3, with D possibly matching TRBD1 (5 bases). The CDR3 is made up of 18 amino acids. Trimming took off 5 bases at V and 2 bases at J, with 23 bases between the two ends. Germline loops: CDR1 SGHVS, CDR2 FNYEAQ. CDR3 nucleotides: TGTGCCAGCAGCGACCAAGACCCAGGTTGGGGCCTCACAGATACGCAGTATTTT. It codes for CASSDQDPGWGLTDTQYF.

The J gene is TRBJ2-7, the V gene TRBV27, with unresolved D. Germline CDR1 and CDR2: MNHEY and SMNVEV (reference sequence). This CDR3 region has 16 residues. Trimming pared 2 bases from V and 0 bases from J, leaving 14 bases between. This chain's CDR3 is CASSLRLLPPSYEQYF. DNA of the CDR3: TGTGCCAGCAGTTTACGGTTACTCCCCCCCTCCTACGAGCAGTACTTC.

Only one count was recorded for this clone. V usage is TRBV19 and J usage is TRBJ2-7; 8 bases align to TRBD1. Unmatched junction bases numbered 10, after V lost 6 bases and J lost 6 bases. In germline, CDR1 is LNHDA, CDR2 SQIVND (reference sequence). This CDR3 is 14 amino acids long. The CDR3 bases are TGTGCCAGTAGCTTAGGACAGGGAAGAGTCGAGCAGTACTTC. This translates into CASSLGQGRVEQYF.

The chain links TRBV5-6 to TRBJ2-5, with D tentatively TRBD2 (5 bases). CDR3 size: 15 residues. V lost 1 base and J lost 4, with 14 bases in between. Germline CDR1 and CDR2: SGHDT and YYEEEE. CDR3 protein: CASSLQVDGGETQYF. CDR3 DNA sequence: TGTGCCAGCAGCTTGCAGGTGGATGGAGGAGAGACCCAGTACTTC. Combining the CDR3 with reference TRBV5-6 and TRBJ2-5 gives the whole variable domain DAGVTQSPTHLIKTRGQQVTLRCSPKSGHDTVSWYQQALGQGPQFIFQYYEEEERQRGNFPDRFSGHQFPNYSSELNVNALLLGDSALYLCASSLQVDGGETQYFGPGTRLLVL.

The V and J genes are TRBV19 and TRBJ1-5, with D unclear. From germline, CDR1 is LNHDA and CDR2 SQIVND (reference sequence). The ends were cut back, 3 bases at V and 4 bases at J, with 16 bases in the middle. The CDR3 consists of 16 residues. In DNA form, the CDR3 reads TGTGCCAGTAGTATTTGGGCCCCCAGTGATAATCAGCCCCAGCATTTT. It translates to CASSIWAPSDNQPQHF.

The gene calls are TRBV9 and TRBJ1-6, with 7 positions matching TRBD1. Germline loops: CDR1 SGDLS, CDR2 YYNGEE. This CDR3 is 15 amino acids long. Germline trimming cut 2 bases from V and 5 bases from J; bases unmatched to any gene: 4. This chain's CDR3 is CASSVGTENNSPLHF. The CDR3 nucleotides are TGTGCCAGCAGCGTTGGGACAGAGAATAATTCACCCCTCCACTTT.

V gene TRBV28 combines with J gene TRBJ1-6; D remains unclear. CDR3 length: 14 residues. The germline V and J ends were trimmed by 5 bases and 9 bases, with 14 bases remaining between them. Germline CDR1 MDHEN, CDR2 SYDVKM. In DNA, the CDR3 is TGTGCCAGCAGTAATCGGCGCGCGGGTTCACCCCTCCACTTT. As protein: CASSNRRAGSPLHF.

The chain links TRBV7-2 to TRBJ1-3; D not certain. Trimming took off 4 bases at V and 0 bases at J, with 10 bases between the two ends. The CDR3 length is 15 residues. In germline, CDR1 is SGHTA, CDR2 FQGNSA. CDR3 in DNA: TGTGCCAGCAGCTACAGTGCCAACTCTGGAAACACCATATATTTT. Its translation: CASSYSANSGNTIYF. The variable domain in full, completed from reference TRBV7-2 and TRBJ1-3, reads GAGVSQSPSNKVTEKGKDVELRCDPISGHTALYWYRQSLGQGLEFLIYFQGNSAPDKSGLPSDRFSAERTGGSVSTLTIQRTQQEDSAVYLCASSYSANSGNTIYFGEGSWLTVV.

The rearrangement uses TRBV13 and TRBJ1-2; 9 nucleotides line up with TRBD1. Germline V gene lookup returns CDR1 PRHDT and CDR2 FYEKMQ (reference sequence). The V segment lost 6 bases and the J segment 5 bases; nucleotides outside the gene matches: 7. CDR3 size: 14 residues. CDR3 nucleotide sequence: TGTGCCAGCAGGACAGGGGGGGGGATTTATGGCTACACCTTC. Translation gives CASRTGGGIYGYTF.